The TCR beta chain described here comes from a study of blood T cell repertoires in COVID-19. Study summary: Acute-phase and convalescent COVID-19 samples originated in the United States, Italy and Spain. Sample material is recorded as cDNA or gDNA derived from T cells, B-cell-depleted T cells, or PBMCs.

This clone was seen a single time. TCRdb's table, derived via immunoSEQ multiplex PCR, lists solely in-frame clones and lacks some. The table lists 300,000 to 400,000 clones, about 90% of them singletons. V lost 3 bases to trimming and J lost 5 bases, with 13 bases between them. This CDR3 spans 15 amino acids. CDR1 is KGHSH, CDR2 LQKENI, per germline. Those enrolled, adults aged roughly 18 to 90 years, came from some 25 US areas. Among Cohort 3 donors, those recovered had two negative PCRs, clearance, or symptom resolution. The TCR originated in a woman aged 30 to 39 who had recovered from COVID-19. Sequencing was carried out using PBMCs or T cells enriched from blood (not recorded which). V and J are TRBV18 and TRBJ2-2, with D maybe TRBD2 (7 bases). Written as DNA, the CDR3 is TGTGCCAGCTCACCGAGGGGGGGCCGGACCGGGGAGCTGTTTTTT. Translated: CASSPRGGRTGELFF.